The T cell receptor (beta chain) under discussion was sequenced for a study of blood T cell repertoires in COVID-19. The overall study: The United States, Italy and Spain supplied acute and convalescent COVID-19 samples. PBMCs, B-cell-depleted T cells, or T cells provided the cDNA or gDNA that made up the material.

The authors' processing: Amplification of reference gene primers was used by the study to estimate nucleated cell counts. The table came from immunoSEQ multiplex PCR; TCRdb's copy has only in-frame clones and leaves some out. The DNA gave D and trimming, while V, J and clone size come from that table. Among 250,000 to 300,000 clones listed, roughly 85% were seen once. The CDR3 loop spans 13 amino acids. CDR1 is MDHEN and CDR2 is SYDVKM in the germline V gene. V shed 5 bases and J 7 bases; nucleotides not matched to a gene: 6. Only one count was recorded for this clone. This chain uses TRBV28 with TRBJ2-5, with 8 positions matching TRBD2. The clonotype comes from a middle-aged man with active or convalescent COVID-19. The sample comprised peripheral blood. The CDR3 DNA reads TGTGCCAGCAGTCCCCACGGGAGGGGGACCCAGTACTTC. It encodes CASSPHGRGTQYF.